One T cell receptor beta chain is described in this entry. Sequencing used immunoSEQ multiplex PCR; TCRdb keeps in-frame clones, though not all of them. The data contain fewer than 150,000 clones, around 90% of them singletons. The data belong to a study of control samples from healthy donors and cancer patients. The germline CDR1 and CDR2 sequences are SGHDT and YYEEEE. Deletions cut 0 bases from V and 5 bases from J, with 8 bases between. The CDR3 is made up of 13 amino acids. What was sequenced was blood. V gene TRBV5-6 combines with J gene TRBJ2-5, with D possibly being TRBD1 (5 bases). The receptor was isolated from a man between 18 and 29 years old in good health. CDR3 region: CASSLGTMETQYF. The CDR3 coding sequence is TGTGCCAGCAGCTTGGGGACAATGGAGACCCAGTACTTC. Combining the CDR3 with reference TRBV5-6 and TRBJ2-5 gives the whole variable domain DAGVTQSPTHLIKTRGQQVTLRCSPKSGHDTVSWYQQALGQGPQFIFQYYEEEERQRGNFPDRFSGHQFPNYSSELNVNALLLGDSALYLCASSLGTMETQYFGPGTRLLVL.